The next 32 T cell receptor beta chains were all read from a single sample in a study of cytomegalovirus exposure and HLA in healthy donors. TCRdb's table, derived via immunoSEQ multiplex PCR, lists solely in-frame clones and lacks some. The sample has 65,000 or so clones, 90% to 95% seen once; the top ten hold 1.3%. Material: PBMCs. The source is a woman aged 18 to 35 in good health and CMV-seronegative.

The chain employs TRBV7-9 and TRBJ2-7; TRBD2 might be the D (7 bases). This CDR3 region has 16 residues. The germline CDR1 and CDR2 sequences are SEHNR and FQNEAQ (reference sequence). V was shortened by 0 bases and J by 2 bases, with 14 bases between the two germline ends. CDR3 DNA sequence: TGTGCCAGCAGCTTAGCGAGGGCGGGGGCCGCCTACGAGCAGTACTTC. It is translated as CASSLARAGAAYEQYF.

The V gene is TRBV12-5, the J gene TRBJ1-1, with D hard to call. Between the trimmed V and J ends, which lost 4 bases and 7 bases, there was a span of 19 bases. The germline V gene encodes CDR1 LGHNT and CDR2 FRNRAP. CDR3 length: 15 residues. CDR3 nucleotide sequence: TGTGCTAGTGGTTGGTCTGGCGGGAGAGTCGTTGAAGCTTTCTTT. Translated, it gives CASGWSGGRVVEAFF. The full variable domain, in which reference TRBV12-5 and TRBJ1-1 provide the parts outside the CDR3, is DARVTQTPRHKVTEMGQEVTMRCQPILGHNTVFWYRQTMMQGLELLAYFRNRAPLDDSGMPKDRFSAEMPDATLATLKIQPSEPRDSAVYFCASGWSGGRVVEAFFGQGTRLTVV.

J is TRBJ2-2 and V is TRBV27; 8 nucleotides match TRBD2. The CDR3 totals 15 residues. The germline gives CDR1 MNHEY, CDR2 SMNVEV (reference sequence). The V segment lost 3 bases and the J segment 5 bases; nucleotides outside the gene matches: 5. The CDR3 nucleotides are TGTGCCAGCAGTTTGACTAGCGATCGTACCGGGGAGCTGTTTTTT. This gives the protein CASSLTSDRTGELFF.

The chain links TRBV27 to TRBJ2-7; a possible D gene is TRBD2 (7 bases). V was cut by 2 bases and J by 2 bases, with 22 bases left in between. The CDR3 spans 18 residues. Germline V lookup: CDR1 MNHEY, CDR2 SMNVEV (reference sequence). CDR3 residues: CASSLTVGGQSNPYEQYF. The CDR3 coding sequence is TGTGCCAGCAGTTTAACTGTGGGGGGGCAATCTAATCCCTACGAGCAGTACTTC.

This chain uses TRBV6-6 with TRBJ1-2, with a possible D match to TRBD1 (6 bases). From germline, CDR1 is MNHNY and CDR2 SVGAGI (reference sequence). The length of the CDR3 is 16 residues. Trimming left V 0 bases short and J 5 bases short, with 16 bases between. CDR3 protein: CASSYSAGAGGYGYTF. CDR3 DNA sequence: TGTGCCAGCAGTTACTCAGCGGGGGCCGGAGGTTATGGCTACACCTTC.

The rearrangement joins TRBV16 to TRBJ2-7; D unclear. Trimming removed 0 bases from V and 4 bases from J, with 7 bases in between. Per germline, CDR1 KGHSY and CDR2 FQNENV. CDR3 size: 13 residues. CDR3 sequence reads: CASSQSRVYEQYF. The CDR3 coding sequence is TGTGCCAGCAGCCAATCTCGGGTGTACGAGCAGTACTTC. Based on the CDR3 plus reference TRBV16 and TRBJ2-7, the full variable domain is GEEVAQTPKHLVRGEGQKAKLYCAPIKGHSYVFWYQQVLKNEFKFLISFQNENVFDETGMPKERFSAKCLPNSPCSLEIQATKLEDSAVYFCASSQSRVYEQYFGPGTRLTVT.

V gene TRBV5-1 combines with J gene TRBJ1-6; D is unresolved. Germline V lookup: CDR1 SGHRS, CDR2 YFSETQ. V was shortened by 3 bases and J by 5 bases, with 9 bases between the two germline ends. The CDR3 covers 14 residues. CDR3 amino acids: CASSWEGHNSPLHF. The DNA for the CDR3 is TGCGCCAGCAGCTGGGAGGGCCATAATTCACCCCTCCACTTT.

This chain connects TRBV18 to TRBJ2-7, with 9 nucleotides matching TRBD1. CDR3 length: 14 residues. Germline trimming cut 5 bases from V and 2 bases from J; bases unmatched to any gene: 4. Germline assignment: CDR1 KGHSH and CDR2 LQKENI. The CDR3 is CASSGTGLTYEQYF. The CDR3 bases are TGTGCCAGCTCAGGGACAGGGCTCACCTACGAGCAGTACTTC.

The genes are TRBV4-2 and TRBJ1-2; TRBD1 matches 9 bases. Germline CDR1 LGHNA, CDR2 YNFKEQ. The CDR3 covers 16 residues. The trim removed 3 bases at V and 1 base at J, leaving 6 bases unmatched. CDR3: CASSQAEGQGNYGYTF. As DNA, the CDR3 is TGTGCCAGCAGCCAGGCCGAGGGACAGGGTAACTATGGCTACACCTTC.

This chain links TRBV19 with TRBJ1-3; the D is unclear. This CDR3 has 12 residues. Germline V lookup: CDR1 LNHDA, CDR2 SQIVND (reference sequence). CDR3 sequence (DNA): TGTGGCTCGAGCTCCCACGGAAACACCATATATTTT. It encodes CGSSSHGNTIYF.

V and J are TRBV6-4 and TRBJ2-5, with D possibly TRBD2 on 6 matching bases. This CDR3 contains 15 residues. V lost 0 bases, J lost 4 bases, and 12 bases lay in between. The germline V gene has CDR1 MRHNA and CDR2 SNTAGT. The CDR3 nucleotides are TGTGCCAGCAGTGACTCTCCCGGGGGACCAGAGACCCAGTACTTC. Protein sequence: CASSDSPGGPETQYF.

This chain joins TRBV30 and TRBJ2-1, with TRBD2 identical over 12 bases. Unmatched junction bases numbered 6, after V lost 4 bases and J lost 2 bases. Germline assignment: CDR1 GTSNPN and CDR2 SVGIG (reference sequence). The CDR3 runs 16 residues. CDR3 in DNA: TGTGCCTGGACTAGCGGGAGGGCCATCGCCTACAATGAGCAGTTCTTC. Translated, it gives CAWTSGRAIAYNEQFF.

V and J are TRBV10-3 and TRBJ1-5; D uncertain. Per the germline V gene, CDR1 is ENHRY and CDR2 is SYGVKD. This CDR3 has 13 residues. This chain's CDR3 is CVPSLEEAQPQHF. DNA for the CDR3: TGTGTCCCATCACTAGAAGAGGCTCAGCCCCAGCATTTT.

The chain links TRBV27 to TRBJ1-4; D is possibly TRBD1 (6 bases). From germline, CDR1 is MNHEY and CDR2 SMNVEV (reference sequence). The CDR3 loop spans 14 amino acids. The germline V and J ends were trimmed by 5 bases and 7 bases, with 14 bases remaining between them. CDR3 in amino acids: CASSPGTRGEKLFF. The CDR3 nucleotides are TGTGCCAGCAGTCCCGGGACCAGGGGTGAAAAACTGTTTTTT. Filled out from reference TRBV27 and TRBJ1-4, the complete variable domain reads EAQVTQNPRYLITVTGKKLTVTCSQNMNHEYMSWYRQDPGLGLRQIYYSMNVEVTDKGDVPEGYKVSRKEKRNFPLILESPSPNQTSLYFCASSPGTRGEKLFFGSGTQLSVL.

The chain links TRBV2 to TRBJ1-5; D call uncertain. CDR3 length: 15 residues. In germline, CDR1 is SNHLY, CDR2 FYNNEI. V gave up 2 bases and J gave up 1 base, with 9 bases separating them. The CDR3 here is CASSETRTSNQPQHF. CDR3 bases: TGTGCCAGCAGTGAAACCCGAACAAGCAATCAGCCCCAGCATTTT. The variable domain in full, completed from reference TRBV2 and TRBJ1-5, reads EPEVTQTPSHQVTQMGQEVILRCVPISNHLYFYWYRQILGQKVEFLVSFYNNEISEKSEIFDDQFSVERPDGSNFTLKIRSTKLEDSAMYFCASSETRTSNQPQHFGDGTRLSIL.

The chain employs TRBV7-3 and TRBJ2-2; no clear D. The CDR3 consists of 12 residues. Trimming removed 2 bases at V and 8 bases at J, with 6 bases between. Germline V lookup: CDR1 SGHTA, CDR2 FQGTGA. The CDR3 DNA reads TGTGCCAGCAGCTTAGTTTCAGGGGAGCTGTTTTTT. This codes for CASSLVSGELFF.

The CDR3 nucleotides are TGTGCCTGGAGTGCCTTGGGAGCGGGAGGGGCCTACAATGAGCAGTTCTTC. This translates into CAWSALGAGGAYNEQFF. The chain couples TRBV30 to TRBJ2-1; 10 bases align to TRBD2. The junction had 8 bases not matched to a gene; V was cut back by 1 base and J by 2 bases. CDR1 is GTSNPN, CDR2 SVGIG, per germline (reference sequence). CDR3 length: 17 residues.

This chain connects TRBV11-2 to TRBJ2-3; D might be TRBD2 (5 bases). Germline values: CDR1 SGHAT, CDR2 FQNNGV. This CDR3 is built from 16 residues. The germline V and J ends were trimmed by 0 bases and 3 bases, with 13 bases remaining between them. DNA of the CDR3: TGTGCCAGCAGCTTAGAGGGGAGCGGCGCAACAGATACGCAGTATTTT. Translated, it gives CASSLEGSGATDTQYF.

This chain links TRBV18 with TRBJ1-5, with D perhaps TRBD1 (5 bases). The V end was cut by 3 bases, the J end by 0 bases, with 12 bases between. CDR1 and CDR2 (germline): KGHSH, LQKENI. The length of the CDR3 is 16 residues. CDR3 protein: CASSPGGDYSNQPQHF. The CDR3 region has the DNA TGTGCCAGCTCACCGGGAGGGGATTATAGCAATCAGCCCCAGCATTTT.

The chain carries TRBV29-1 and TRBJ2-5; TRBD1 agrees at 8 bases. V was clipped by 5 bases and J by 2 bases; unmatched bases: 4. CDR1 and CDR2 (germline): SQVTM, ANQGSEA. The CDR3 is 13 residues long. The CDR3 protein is CSVKGQGQETQYF. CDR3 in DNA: TGCAGCGTTAAAGGACAGGGACAAGAGACCCAGTACTTC.

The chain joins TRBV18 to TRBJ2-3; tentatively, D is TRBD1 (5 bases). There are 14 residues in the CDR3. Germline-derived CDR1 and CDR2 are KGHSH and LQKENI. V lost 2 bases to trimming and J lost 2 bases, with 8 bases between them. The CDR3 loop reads CASSPDSHTDTQYF. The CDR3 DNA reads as TGTGCCAGCTCACCAGACAGTCACACAGATACGCAGTATTTT.

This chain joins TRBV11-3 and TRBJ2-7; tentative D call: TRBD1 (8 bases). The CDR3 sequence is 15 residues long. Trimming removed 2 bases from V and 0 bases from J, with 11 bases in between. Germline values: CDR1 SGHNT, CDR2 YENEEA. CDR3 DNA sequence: TGTGCCAGCAGCTTAAGCGGGACAGGCTCCTACGAGCAGTACTTC. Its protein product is CASSLSGTGSYEQYF.

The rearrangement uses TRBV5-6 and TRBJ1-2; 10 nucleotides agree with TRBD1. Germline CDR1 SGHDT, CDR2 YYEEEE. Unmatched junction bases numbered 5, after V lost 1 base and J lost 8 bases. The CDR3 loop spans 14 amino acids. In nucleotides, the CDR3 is TGTGCCAGCAGCTTGATAGGGACAGGGGACGGCTACACCTTC. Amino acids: CASSLIGTGDGYTF.

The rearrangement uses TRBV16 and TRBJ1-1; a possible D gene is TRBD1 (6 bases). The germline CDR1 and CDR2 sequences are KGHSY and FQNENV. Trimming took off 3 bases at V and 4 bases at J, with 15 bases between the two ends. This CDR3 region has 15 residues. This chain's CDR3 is CASSQSRGVRTEAFF. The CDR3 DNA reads TGTGCCAGCAGCCAGTCCAGGGGTGTGCGCACTGAAGCTTTCTTT.

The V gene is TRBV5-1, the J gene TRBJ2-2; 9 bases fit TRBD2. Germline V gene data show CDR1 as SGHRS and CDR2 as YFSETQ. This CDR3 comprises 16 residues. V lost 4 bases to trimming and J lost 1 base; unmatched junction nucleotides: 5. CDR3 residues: CASSPLLAGNTGELFF. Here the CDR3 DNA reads TGCGCCAGCAGCCCCCTACTAGCGGGGAACACCGGGGAGCTGTTTTTT.

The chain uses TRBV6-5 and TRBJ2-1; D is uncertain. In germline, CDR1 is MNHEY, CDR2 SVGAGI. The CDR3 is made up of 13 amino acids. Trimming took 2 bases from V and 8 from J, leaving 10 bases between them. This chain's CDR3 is CASSYPNTDEQFF. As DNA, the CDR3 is TGTGCCAGCAGTTACCCTAATACGGATGAGCAGTTCTTC.

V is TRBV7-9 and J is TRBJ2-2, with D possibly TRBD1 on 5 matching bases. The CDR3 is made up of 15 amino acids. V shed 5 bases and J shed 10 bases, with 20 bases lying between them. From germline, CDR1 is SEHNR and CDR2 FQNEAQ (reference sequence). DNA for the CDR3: TGTGCCAGCAGCGAGCTTGACAGCTCCGAGGCGGAGCTGTTTTTT. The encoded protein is CASSELDSSEAELFF.

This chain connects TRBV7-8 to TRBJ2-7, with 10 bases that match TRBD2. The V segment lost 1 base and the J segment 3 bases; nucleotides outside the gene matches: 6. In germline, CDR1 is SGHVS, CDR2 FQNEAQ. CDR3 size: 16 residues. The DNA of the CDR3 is TGTGCCAGCAGCTTAGACGTCCTAGCGGGAGTCTACGAGCAGTACTTC. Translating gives CASSLDVLAGVYEQYF.

CDR3 residues: CASDATGDNYEQYF. The CDR3 coding sequence is TGCGCCAGCGACGCGACAGGAGACAACTACGAGCAGTACTTC. The V gene is TRBV5-1, the J gene TRBJ2-7, with D tentatively TRBD1 (6 bases). Trimming took off 7 bases at V and 3 bases at J, with 17 bases between the two ends. The CDR3 loop spans 14 amino acids. CDR1 is SGHRS and CDR2 is YFSETQ in the germline V gene.

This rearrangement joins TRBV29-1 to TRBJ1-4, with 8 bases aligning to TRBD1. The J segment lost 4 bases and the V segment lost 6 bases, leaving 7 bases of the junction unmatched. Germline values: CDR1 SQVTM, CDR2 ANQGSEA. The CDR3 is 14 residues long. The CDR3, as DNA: TGCAGCGTCCAACAGGGGGTGGGTAATGAAAAACTGTTTTTT. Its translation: CSVQQGVGNEKLFF.

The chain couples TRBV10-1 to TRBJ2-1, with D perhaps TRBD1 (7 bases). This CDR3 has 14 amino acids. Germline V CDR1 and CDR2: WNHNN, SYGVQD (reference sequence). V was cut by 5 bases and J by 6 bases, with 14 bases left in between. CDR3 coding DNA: TGCGCCAGCAGTCCAGGGGGACTGATCAATGAGCAGTTCTTC. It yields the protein CASSPGGLINEQFF.

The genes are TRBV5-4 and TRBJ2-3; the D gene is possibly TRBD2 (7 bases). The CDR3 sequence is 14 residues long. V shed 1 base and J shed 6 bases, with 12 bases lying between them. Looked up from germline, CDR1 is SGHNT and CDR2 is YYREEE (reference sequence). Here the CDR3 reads CASSLSGGPDTQYF. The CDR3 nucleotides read TGTGCCAGCAGCTTGTCGGGGGGCCCCGATACGCAGTATTTT. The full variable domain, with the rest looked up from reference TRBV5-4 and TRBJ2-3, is ETGVTQSPTHLIKTRGQQVTLRCSSQSGHNTVSWYQQALGQGPQFIFQYYREEENGRGNFPPRFSGLQFPNYSSELNVNALELDDSALYLCASSLSGGPDTQYFGPGTRLTVL.